This T cell receptor (beta chain) appears in the sequencing data of a study of cytomegalovirus exposure and HLA in healthy donors. Study outcomes and limitations: Owing to their indistinguishability, certain V segments, notably TRBV6-2 and TRBV6-3, were excluded.

The ends lost 3 bases at V and 4 bases at J; junction bases unmatched: 5. The CDR3 loop spans 15 amino acids. Germline V CDR1 and CDR2: WNHNN, SYGVQD (reference sequence). A word on this clone: Its antigen is currently unknown.

PCR used 60 Vbeta primers and 13 Jbeta primers. As originally analysed: A later analysis counted tens of millions of unique TCR beta chains, around 10 million shared. This table comes from immunoSEQ multiplex PCR, and its TCRdb copy is limited to in-frame clones, with some not included. For V, J and clone size, that table is used; D and trimming come from the DNA. The sample holds 200,000 to 250,000 clones, around 80% seen once. The gene calls are TRBV10-1 and TRBJ2-1; the match to TRBD1 covers 8 bases. The sequence came from a woman aged 55-69 years in good health and CMV-seropositive. The sample taken for sequencing was PBMCs. The CDR3 DNA reads TGCGCCAGCAGTGAACCGGGACAGGCATACAATGAGCAGTTCTTC. Its translation: CASSEPGQAYNEQFF.